This is a list of T cell receptor beta chains from one sample in a study of a mutant IDH1 vaccine in newly diagnosed glioma. The assay was immunoSEQ multiplex PCR, and TCRdb's table has in-frame clones only and misses some. This sample has over 75,000 clones, with about four fifths found just once. This specimen consisted of PBMCs, obtained from a glioma patient treated with radiotherapy, temozolomide or both. The receptors derive from a man aged 40-49 years with glioma. Each CDR3 is given with its conserved first and last residue. A D gene is named only where the DNA matches it firmly. Size tells how often a clone was seen (once, few, many) or the class of an expanded clone, and some rows leave it out.

CDR3aa	CDR3nt	d_gene	v_gene	j_gene	abundance
CASSLAGEQYF	TGTGCCAGCAGCTTGGCCGGCGAGCAGTACTTC	NA	TRBV5-4	TRBJ2-7	NA
CASSSRGGSYEQYF	TGTGCCAGCAGTTCCAGGGGGGGCTCCTACGAGCAGTACTTC	NA	TRBV28	TRBJ2-7	NA
CASSMTGRTDTQYF	TGTGCCAGTAGTATGACAGGGCGCACAGATACGCAGTATTTT	TRBD1	TRBV19	TRBJ2-3	NA
CASSESGVRETQYF	TGTGCCAGCAGTGAATCTGGGGTGAGGGAGACCCAGTACTTC	NA	TRBV25-1	TRBJ2-5	NA
CASSIQGVQNIQYF	TGTGCCAGTAGTATCCAGGGAGTCCAAAACATTCAGTACTTC	NA	TRBV19	TRBJ2-4	NA
CASSSTPRLGTGELFF	TGTGCCAGCAGCTCCACACCCCGACTGGGCACCGGGGAGCTGTTTTTT	NA	TRBV5-4	TRBJ2-2	few
CASSAWGQSEETQYF	TGCGCCAGCAGCGCCTGGGGACAGTCAGAAGAGACCCAGTACTTC	TRBD1	TRBV5-1	TRBJ2-5	NA
CASSLALGREQYF	TGTGCCAGCAGCTTAGCGCTAGGACGGGAGCAGTACTTC	NA	TRBV7-6	TRBJ2-7	NA
CASSVTSGNTQYF	TGTGCCAGTAGTGTGACTAGCGGCAATACGCAGTATTTT	TRBD2	TRBV19	TRBJ2-3	few
CASSWTSGGRYEQFF	TGTGCCAGCAGCTGGACTAGCGGGGGGAGGTATGAGCAGTTCTTC	TRBD2	TRBV7-9	TRBJ2-1	NA
CASSRDPLGQPQHF	TGTGCCAGCAGCCGCGACCCCCTGGGACAGCCCCAGCATTTT	NA	TRBV27	TRBJ1-5	NA
CASSLAGNTIYF	TGTGCCAGCAGCTTAGCTGGAAACACCATATATTTT	NA	TRBV7-9	TRBJ1-3	NA
CASPQGGRDPVRRSYEQYF	TGTGCCAGCCCGCAAGGGGGCAGGGACCCCGTCAGGCGCTCCTACGAGCAGTACTTC	NA	TRBV21-1	TRBJ2-7	NA
CASSLTPGQGSVRNQPQHF	TGTGCCAGCTCACTCACACCGGGACAGGGGAGTGTGCGCAATCAGCCCCAGCATTTT	TRBD1	TRBV18	TRBJ1-5	NA
CASSRDRGGEKLFF	TGTGCCAGCAGTCGTGACAGGGGAGGCGAAAAACTGTTTTTT	TRBD1	TRBV7-6	TRBJ1-4	NA
CASSLAVPGGIYEQYF	TGTGCCAGCAGCTTAGCTGTACCAGGGGGCATCTACGAGCAGTACTTC	TRBD1	TRBV7-9	TRBJ2-7	once
CASSDPGQGIRYNEQFF	TGTGCCAGCAGTGACCCGGGACAGGGAATCCGCTACAATGAGCAGTTCTTC	TRBD1	TRBV25-1	TRBJ2-1	NA
CASSSLRELQEEKLFF	TGTGCCAGCAGCTCCCTCAGGGAGCTCCAGGAGGAAAAACTGTTTTTT	NA	TRBV5-6	TRBJ1-4	few
CAWSGGQANRTDTQYF	TGTGCCTGGAGTGGGGGACAGGCGAATCGCACAGATACGCAGTATTTT	TRBD1	TRBV30	TRBJ2-3	NA
CASSPVISGTVVTEAFF	TGTGCCAGCTCACCAGTTATTTCGGGGACCGTGGTCACTGAAGCTTTCTTT	NA	TRBV18	TRBJ1-1	few
CASSPDLNAKNIQYF	TGTGCCAGCAGCCCAGACCTCAACGCCAAAAACATTCAGTACTTC	NA	TRBV5-4	TRBJ2-4	few
CASGPDGEGAFF	TGTGCCAGCGGGCCCGACGGGGAGGGAGCTTTCTTT	NA	TRBV7-9	TRBJ1-1	many
CASSHIQGYTDTQYF	TGTGCCAGCAGCCACATACAGGGTTACACAGATACGCAGTATTTT	NA	TRBV7-9	TRBJ2-3	NA
CASSPGSSWETQYF	TGTGCCAGCTCGCCTGGGAGCTCGTGGGAGACCCAGTACTTC	NA	TRBV18	TRBJ2-5	NA
CASSLAGNTEAFF	TGTGCTAGCAGCTTGGCAGGGAACACTGAAGCTTTCTTT	NA	TRBV7-7	TRBJ1-1	NA
CASSLGVSNSPLHF	TGCGCCAGCAGCTTGGGGGTCTCTAATTCACCCCTCCACTTT	NA	TRBV5-1	TRBJ1-6	NA
CSVAGTSEDNEQFF	TGCAGCGTGGCCGGGACTAGCGAAGACAATGAGCAGTTCTTC	TRBD2	TRBV29-1	TRBJ2-1	NA
CASSQDSRGNQPQHF	TGCGCCAGCAGCCAAGATTCCAGGGGCAATCAGCCCCAGCATTTT	NA	TRBV4-3	TRBJ1-5	once
CASSQDSFRTGGEKLFF	TGCGCCAGCAGCCAAGATTCGTTTCGGACGGGGGGGGAAAAACTGTTTTTT	NA	TRBV4-3	TRBJ1-4	NA
CASSSPDSRGEAFF	TGTGCCAGCAGCTCCCCGGACAGTAGGGGTGAAGCTTTCTTT	NA	TRBV5-4	TRBJ1-1	NA
CASRGDPREGEQFF	TGTGCCAGCCGTGGGGACCCCAGGGAGGGTGAGCAGTTCTTC	TRBD2	TRBV28	TRBJ2-1	NA
CASSPAGDEQYF	TGTGCCAGCTCACCAGCAGGGGACGAGCAGTACTTC	NA	TRBV18	TRBJ2-7	NA
CASSQGNQPQHF	TGTGCCAGCAGCCAAGGTAATCAGCCCCAGCATTTT	NA	TRBV4-2	TRBJ1-5	few
CASSLGLAVSSAKNIQYF	TGTGCCAGCAGTTTGGGACTAGCTGTGAGTTCGGCCAAAAACATTCAGTACTTC	TRBD2	TRBV28	TRBJ2-4	NA